This is a list of T cell receptor beta chains from one sample in a study of T cell responses to AZD1222 COVID-19 vaccine. Measured with immunoSEQ multiplex PCR; TCRdb has only the in-frame clones, and not every one. The table has about 100,000 clones, more than 75% seen once; the top ten hold 15% to 20%. This sample comprised peripheral blood, obtained on day 0 of AZD1222 vaccination. These receptors were obtained from an adult in good health. The CDR3 runs from the conserved cysteine through the conserved F or W. The order of the fields is CDR3 length, V gene, D gene, J gene, clone size, CDR3 DNA, CDR3 protein. D genes are given only for firm matches. Not all rows give a size; the values are once, few, many and, for expanded clones, a class.

length: 14; V: TRBV11-3; D: .; J: TRBJ1-6; size: .; DNA: TGTGCCAGCAGCTTAGACTCCTATAATTCACCCCTCCACTTT; CDR3: CASSLDSYNSPLHF
length: 14; V: TRBV2; D: TRBD1; J: TRBJ1-1; size: once; DNA: TGTGCCAGCAGGGCTCAGGGGGACTACACTGAAGCTTTCTTT; CDR3: CASRAQGDYTEAFF
length: 15; V: TRBV5-1; D: TRBD2; J: TRBJ2-1; size: .; DNA: TGCGCCAGCAGCTTGGTGGCGGGGGGGCCCACTGAGCAGTTCTTC; CDR3: CASSLVAGGPTEQFF
length: 13; V: TRBV6-5; D: .; J: TRBJ2-7; size: once; DNA: TGTGCCAGCAGCGTGGATTCCACCTACGAGCAGTACTTC; CDR3: CASSVDSTYEQYF
length: 13; V: TRBV5-6; D: .; J: TRBJ1-1; size: .; DNA: TGTGCCAGCAGCTGGGAGTTGGGGGCTGAAGCTTTCTTT; CDR3: CASSWELGAEAFF
length: 12; V: TRBV5-1; D: .; J: TRBJ1-2; size: few; DNA: TGCGCCAGCAGCCAGGGTTCGGAGGGCTACACCTTC; CDR3: CASSQGSEGYTF
length: 12; V: TRBV6-5; D: .; J: TRBJ1-2; size: .; DNA: TGTGCCAGCAGTTACGGGCGGTTCAGCTACACCTTC; CDR3: CASSYGRFSYTF
length: 15; V: TRBV4-3; D: .; J: TRBJ1-3; size: .; DNA: TGCGCCAGCAGCCAAGAGGTGAGCTCTGGAAACACCATATATTTT; CDR3: CASSQEVSSGNTIYF
length: 11; V: TRBV12-3/TRBV12-4; D: .; J: TRBJ2-7; size: .; DNA: TGTGCCAGCAGTTTATACGGCGAACAGTACTTC; CDR3: CASSLYGEQYF
length: 15; V: TRBV6-5; D: .; J: TRBJ2-2; size: .; DNA: TGTGCCAGCACCCTGGGGGGCGCGAACACCGGGGAGCTGTTTTTT; CDR3: CASTLGGANTGELFF
length: 12; V: TRBV14; D: .; J: TRBJ2-1; size: .; DNA: TGTGCCACCACTGGAGGGGCAGGCGAGCAGTTCTTC; CDR3: CATTGGAGEQFF
length: 15; V: TRBV5-5; D: .; J: TRBJ1-6; size: .; DNA: TGTGCCAGCAGCACCGCGACAGCTACCAATTCACCCCTCCACTTT; CDR3: CASSTATATNSPLHF
length: 13; V: TRBV19; D: .; J: TRBJ2-3; size: .; DNA: TGTGCCAGTAGTATCAAACGGACAGATACGCAGTATTTT; CDR3: CASSIKRTDTQYF
length: 17; V: TRBV4-3; D: TRBD1; J: TRBJ2-3; size: .; DNA: TGCGCCAGCAGCCAAGAATGGGCGACAGGGAAGGGAGATACGCAGTATTTT; CDR3: CASSQEWATGKGDTQYF
length: 16; V: TRBV6-1; D: .; J: TRBJ2-7; size: .; DNA: TGTGCCAGCAGTGAAGCGCTTCGAGGACCGCCGCGCGAGCAGTACTTC; CDR3: CASSEALRGPPREQYF
length: 15; V: TRBV29-1; D: .; J: TRBJ1-4; size: .; DNA: TGCAGCGGCTCCGGGCCATGGGAGGGGAATGAAAAACTGTTTTTT; CDR3: CSGSGPWEGNEKLFF
length: 13; V: TRBV11-1; D: .; J: TRBJ1-1; size: .; DNA: TGTGCCAGCAGCTTGACGGGGAACACTGAAGCTTTCTTT; CDR3: CASSLTGNTEAFF
length: 16; V: TRBV19; D: .; J: TRBJ1-3; size: .; DNA: TGTGCCAGTAGTATAGGTCGACTGATCTCTGGAAACACCATATATTTT; CDR3: CASSIGRLISGNTIYF
length: 14; V: TRBV19; D: TRBD1; J: TRBJ1-2; size: once; DNA: TGTGCCTCCGGCCCCCGGGACAGGGTCTATGGCTACACCTTC; CDR3: CASGPRDRVYGYTF
length: 11; V: TRBV28; D: .; J: TRBJ1-2; size: .; DNA: TGTACCAGCAGTTCTAACTATGGCTACACCTTC; CDR3: CTSSSNYGYTF
length: 17; V: TRBV9; D: TRBD2; J: TRBJ2-7; size: .; DNA: TGTGCCAGCAGCGTATGGCCTAGCGGGGGGACATCCTACGAGCAGTACTTC; CDR3: CASSVWPSGGTSYEQYF
length: 14; V: TRBV15; D: TRBD1; J: TRBJ2-1; size: .; DNA: TGTGCCACCAGCAAACCTTCAGGGGGCTATGAGCAGTTCTTC; CDR3: CATSKPSGGYEQFF
length: 16; V: TRBV7-2; D: .; J: TRBJ2-1; size: .; DNA: TGTGCCAGCAGCTTAAATCCTGAAACTTCCTACAATGAGCAGTTCTTC; CDR3: CASSLNPETSYNEQFF
length: 13; V: TRBV12-3/TRBV12-4; D: .; J: TRBJ2-1; size: .; DNA: TGTGCCAGCAGTTTAGCGGAGGGACTCTCTCAGTTCTTC; CDR3: CASSLAEGLSQFF
length: 13; V: TRBV27; D: .; J: TRBJ2-7; size: .; DNA: TGTGCCAGCAGTTTTGGGACGGCTAACGAGCAGTACTTC; CDR3: CASSFGTANEQYF
length: 15; V: TRBV6-2/TRBV6-3; D: .; J: TRBJ1-1; size: .; DNA: TGTGCCAGCAGCGGACAAAAACCTTTGAACACTGAAGCTTTCTTT; CDR3: CASSGQKPLNTEAFF
length: 16; V: TRBV18; D: .; J: TRBJ1-1; size: .; DNA: TGTGCCAGCTTCCCCCGGGGCGGGCTTATGAACACTGAAGCTTTCTTT; CDR3: CASFPRGGLMNTEAFF
length: 14; V: TRBV6-2/TRBV6-3; D: TRBD1; J: TRBJ2-7; size: .; DNA: TGTGCCAGCAGTTCACCCACAGGGGCCTACGAGCAGTACTTC; CDR3: CASSSPTGAYEQYF
length: 17; V: TRBV28; D: .; J: TRBJ1-1; size: .; DNA: TGTGCCAGCAGTTTCTCCGTAAAGGGGCGACAGAACACTGAAGCTTTCTTT; CDR3: CASSFSVKGRQNTEAFF
length: 15; V: TRBV11-1; D: TRBD2; J: TRBJ2-1; size: few; DNA: TGTGCCAGCAGCTTAGGGCAGGGAGGGTGGAATGAGCAGTTCTTC; CDR3: CASSLGQGGWNEQFF
length: 15; V: TRBV5-1; D: .; J: TRBJ2-3; size: .; DNA: TGCGCCAGCAGCTTGGCGGCAGGGCGGGCAGATACGCAGTATTTT; CDR3: CASSLAAGRADTQYF
length: 15; V: TRBV9; D: .; J: TRBJ1-1; size: .; DNA: TGTGCCAGCAGCGCCATCAGGGGTCAGGACACTGAAGCTTTCTTT; CDR3: CASSAIRGQDTEAFF
length: 13; V: TRBV10-3; D: .; J: TRBJ1-5; size: .; DNA: TGTGCCATCACTGGAGGGGACAATCAGCCCCAGCATTTT; CDR3: CAITGGDNQPQHF
length: 13; V: TRBV5-1; D: .; J: TRBJ2-5; size: .; DNA: TGCGCCAGCAGCTTGGGAAACCAAGAGACCCAGTACTTC; CDR3: CASSLGNQETQYF
length: 12; V: TRBV5-1; D: TRBD1; J: TRBJ1-2; size: .; DNA: TGCGCCAGCAGCCCCGGGACAGGGGTGGACACCTTC; CDR3: CASSPGTGVDTF
length: 16; V: TRBV19; D: TRBD1; J: TRBJ2-3; size: .; DNA: TGTGCCAGTAGTATAGGAGGACAGGGGGCGTCAGATACGCAGTATTTT; CDR3: CASSIGGQGASDTQYF
length: 16; V: TRBV9; D: TRBD2; J: TRBJ2-1; size: .; DNA: TGTGCCAGCAGGGAGGGTGCTAGCGGGAGCTACAATGAGCAGTTCTTC; CDR3: CASREGASGSYNEQFF
length: 16; V: TRBV6-6; D: TRBD2; J: TRBJ2-1; size: .; DNA: TGTGCCAGCAGGCTAAGACTAGCGGGAGAGGGTAATGAGCAGTTCTTC; CDR3: CASRLRLAGEGNEQFF
length: 15; V: TRBV11-2; D: .; J: TRBJ1-4; size: .; DNA: TGTGCCAGCAGCACTACAGGGTTTGCTAATGAAAAACTGTTTTTT; CDR3: CASSTTGFANEKLFF
length: 14; V: TRBV19; D: .; J: TRBJ1-6; size: .; DNA: TGTGCCAGTAGTATTAGCTCATCCAATTCACCCCTCCACTTT; CDR3: CASSISSSNSPLHF
length: 15; V: TRBV2; D: TRBD1; J: TRBJ2-7; size: .; DNA: TGTGCCAGCAGTGAAGTTTACACAGGGGGTCACGAGCAGTACTTC; CDR3: CASSEVYTGGHEQYF
length: 15; V: TRBV25-1; D: TRBD1; J: TRBJ1-4; size: .; DNA: TGTGCCAGCAGCGACCAGACAGGGCCGAATGAAAAACTGTTTTTT; CDR3: CASSDQTGPNEKLFF
length: 12; V: TRBV6-5; D: .; J: TRBJ1-2; size: .; DNA: TGTGCCAGCAGACAGGGTTTCTATGGCTACACCTTC; CDR3: CASRQGFYGYTF
length: 14; V: TRBV7-2; D: .; J: TRBJ1-5; size: .; DNA: TGTGCCAGCAGCTTAGCGGGACCCAATCAGCCCCAGCATTTT; CDR3: CASSLAGPNQPQHF
length: 14; V: TRBV19; D: .; J: TRBJ2-2; size: .; DNA: TGTGCCAGTAGGCTAGGATGGGGCACCGGGGAGCTGTTTTTT; CDR3: CASRLGWGTGELFF
length: 12; V: TRBV28; D: .; J: TRBJ2-7; size: .; DNA: TGTGCCAGCAGTTTGGGGTTCTACGAGCAGTACTTC; CDR3: CASSLGFYEQYF
length: 16; V: TRBV15; D: TRBD2; J: TRBJ2-3; size: .; DNA: TGTGCCACCAGCAGGGGCCCGGGAGGCTCCACAGATACGCAGTATTTT; CDR3: CATSRGPGGSTDTQYF
length: 11; V: TRBV6-5; D: TRBD1; J: TRBJ1-2; size: .; DNA: TGTGCCAGCCGGGACAGGGCAGGCTACACCTTC; CDR3: CASRDRAGYTF
length: 16; V: TRBV10-1; D: TRBD1; J: TRBJ2-7; size: .; DNA: TGCGCCAGCAGTGAAACAACAGGGGTGCAATCGTACGAGCAGTACTTC; CDR3: CASSETTGVQSYEQYF
length: 11; V: TRBV28; D: .; J: TRBJ1-2; size: .; DNA: TGTGCCTCCTTGTATGTCAGCGGCTACACCTTC; CDR3: CASLYVSGYTF
length: 16; V: TRBV27; D: .; J: TRBJ2-5; size: .; DNA: TGTGCCAGCAGTTTATCTCGGAACGGGGATCAAGAGACCCAGTACTTC; CDR3: CASSLSRNGDQETQYF